Listed below are T cell receptor beta chains from one sample, sequenced in a study of blood T cells in healthy people across ages. TCRdb re-derived calls from the 5' RACE reads in MiXCR, one entry per CDR3 protein. The sample holds hundreds of thousands of distinct CDR3 sequences, around 54% seen once. The sequencing sample was made of blood. The receptors were sampled from a man aged 55 to 69 in good health. Both conserved end residues are part of each CDR3. D genes are given only for firm matches. Clone size appears in some rows only: once, few, many, or a class for an expanded clone.

J gene: TRBJ1-1
D gene: .
clone size: .
V gene: TRBV2
CDR3 DNA: TGTGCCAGCAGTGTTTACACTGAAGCTTTCTTT
CDR3 protein: CASSVYTEAFF

J gene: TRBJ1-2
D gene: .
clone size: .
V gene: TRBV3-1
CDR3 DNA: TGTGCCAGCAGCCAAGATGCGGGGTATGGCTACACCTTC
CDR3 protein: CASSQDAGYGYTF

J gene: TRBJ2-7
D gene: TRBD2
clone size: .
V gene: TRBV28
CDR3 DNA: TGTGCCAGCAGTCCCTGGACTAGCGACGAGCAGTACTTC
CDR3 protein: CASSPWTSDEQYF

J gene: TRBJ2-5
D gene: .
clone size: .
V gene: TRBV20-1
CDR3 DNA: TGCAGTGCTAGAGATTTTCGGCAGGGGGGCCAAGAGACCCAGTACTTC
CDR3 protein: CSARDFRQGGQETQYF

J gene: TRBJ2-4
D gene: .
clone size: few
V gene: TRBV3-1
CDR3 DNA: TGTGCCAGCAGTCCGACAGAGCTAGCCAAAAACATTCAGTACTTC
CDR3 protein: CASSPTELAKNIQYF

J gene: TRBJ2-5
D gene: TRBD2
clone size: .
V gene: TRBV5-6
CDR3 DNA: TGTGCCAGGAGCTCTACAGCGGGGGCAGGGGAGACCCAGTACTTC
CDR3 protein: CARSSTAGAGETQYF

J gene: TRBJ1-2
D gene: .
clone size: .
V gene: TRBV7-9
CDR3 DNA: TGTGCCAGCAGCCGCCACGGGGCTGGCTACACCTTC
CDR3 protein: CASSRHGAGYTF

J gene: TRBJ2-1
D gene: TRBD2
clone size: .
V gene: TRBV12-3/TRBV12-4
CDR3 DNA: TGTGCCAGCAGTCGGGGGGGCCGGGATGAGCAGTTCTTC
CDR3 protein: CASSRGGRDEQFF

J gene: TRBJ2-3
D gene: .
clone size: .
V gene: TRBV12-3/TRBV12-4
CDR3 DNA: TGTGCCAGCAGTCTGGACTGGAGCCGGGGGCAGTATTTT
CDR3 protein: CASSLDWSRGQYF

J gene: TRBJ2-5
D gene: TRBD2
clone size: few
V gene: TRBV20-1
CDR3 DNA: TGCAGTGCTAGAGATGGGGCGGGGGTTCAAGAGACCCAGTACTTC
CDR3 protein: CSARDGAGVQETQYF

J gene: TRBJ1-1
D gene: .
clone size: once
V gene: TRBV3-1
CDR3 DNA: TGTGCCAGCAGCCAAGAAAGGCGGTGGGGATCGGGCACTGAAGCTTTCTTT
CDR3 protein: CASSQERRWGSGTEAFF

J gene: TRBJ2-1
D gene: .
clone size: .
V gene: TRBV5-1
CDR3 DNA: TGCGCCAGCAGCTTTAACCAGAACAGCGATGAGCAGTTCTTC
CDR3 protein: CASSFNQNSDEQFF

J gene: TRBJ2-5
D gene: TRBD2
clone size: few
V gene: TRBV7-9
CDR3 DNA: TGTGCCAGCAGCTTAGTTGGCTGGGGCGGGGGACTCCCGACCCAGTACTTC
CDR3 protein: CASSLVGWGGGLPTQYF